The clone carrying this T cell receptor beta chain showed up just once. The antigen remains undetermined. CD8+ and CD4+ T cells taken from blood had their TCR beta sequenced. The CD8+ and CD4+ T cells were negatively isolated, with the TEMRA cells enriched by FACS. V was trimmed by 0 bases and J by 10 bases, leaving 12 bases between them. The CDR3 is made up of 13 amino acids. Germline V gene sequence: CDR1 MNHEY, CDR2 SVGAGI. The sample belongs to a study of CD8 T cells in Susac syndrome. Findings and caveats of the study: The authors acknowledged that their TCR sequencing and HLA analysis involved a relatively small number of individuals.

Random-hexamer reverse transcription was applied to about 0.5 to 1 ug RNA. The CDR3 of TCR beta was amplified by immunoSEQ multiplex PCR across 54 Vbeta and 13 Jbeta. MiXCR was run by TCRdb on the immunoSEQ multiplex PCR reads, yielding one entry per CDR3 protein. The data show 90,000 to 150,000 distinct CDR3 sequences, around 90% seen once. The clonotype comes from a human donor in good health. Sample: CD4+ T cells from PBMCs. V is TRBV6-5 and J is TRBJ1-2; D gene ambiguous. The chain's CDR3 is CASSYSKREAYTF. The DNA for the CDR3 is TGTGCCAGCAGTTACTCGAAACGGGAAGCCTACACCTTC.